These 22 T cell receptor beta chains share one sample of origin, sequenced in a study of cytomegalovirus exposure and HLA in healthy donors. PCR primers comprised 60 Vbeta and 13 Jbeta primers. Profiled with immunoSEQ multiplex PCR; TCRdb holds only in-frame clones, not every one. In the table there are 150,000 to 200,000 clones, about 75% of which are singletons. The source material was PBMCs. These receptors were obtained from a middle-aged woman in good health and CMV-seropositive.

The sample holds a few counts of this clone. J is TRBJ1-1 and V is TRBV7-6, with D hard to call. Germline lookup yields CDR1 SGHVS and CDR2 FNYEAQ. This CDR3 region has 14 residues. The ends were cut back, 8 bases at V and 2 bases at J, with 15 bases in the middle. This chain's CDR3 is CASSTQEGNTEAFF. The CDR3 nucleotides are TGTGCCAGCTCCACCCAGGAAGGCAACACTGAAGCTTTCTTT.

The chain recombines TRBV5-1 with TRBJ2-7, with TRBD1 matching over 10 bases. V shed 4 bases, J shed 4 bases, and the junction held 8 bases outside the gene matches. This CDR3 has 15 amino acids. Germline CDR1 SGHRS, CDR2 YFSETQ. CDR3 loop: CASSIGTGEGYEQYF. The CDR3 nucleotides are TGCGCCAGCAGCATAGGGACAGGGGAGGGTTACGAGCAGTACTTC.

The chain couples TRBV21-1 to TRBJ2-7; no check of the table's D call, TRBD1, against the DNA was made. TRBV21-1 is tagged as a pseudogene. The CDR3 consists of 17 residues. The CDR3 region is CASSKINVTGEAYEQYF. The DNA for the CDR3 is TGTGCCAGCAGCAAAATTAACGTTACAGGAGAAGCCTACGAGCAGTACTTC.

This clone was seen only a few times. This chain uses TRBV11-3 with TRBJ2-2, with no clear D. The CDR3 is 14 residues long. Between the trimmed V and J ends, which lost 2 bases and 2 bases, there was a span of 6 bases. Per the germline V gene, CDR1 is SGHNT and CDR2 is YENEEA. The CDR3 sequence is CASSLTPNTGELFF. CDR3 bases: TGTGCCAGCAGCTTAACACCTAACACCGGGGAGCTGTTTTTT.

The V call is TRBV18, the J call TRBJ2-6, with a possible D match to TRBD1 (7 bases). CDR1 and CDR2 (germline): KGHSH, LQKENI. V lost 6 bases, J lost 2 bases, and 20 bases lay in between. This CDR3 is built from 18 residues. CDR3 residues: CASSSTARGATGANVLTF. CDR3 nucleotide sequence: TGTGCCAGCTCTTCCACCGCCAGGGGGGCCACTGGGGCCAACGTCCTGACTTTC.

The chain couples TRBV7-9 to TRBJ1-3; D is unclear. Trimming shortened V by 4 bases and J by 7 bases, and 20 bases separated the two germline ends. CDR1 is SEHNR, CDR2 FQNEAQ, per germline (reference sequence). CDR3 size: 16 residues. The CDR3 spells CASSSKEGEKANTIYF. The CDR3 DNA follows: TGTGCCAGCAGCTCCAAGGAGGGCGAGAAGGCGAACACCATATATTTT.

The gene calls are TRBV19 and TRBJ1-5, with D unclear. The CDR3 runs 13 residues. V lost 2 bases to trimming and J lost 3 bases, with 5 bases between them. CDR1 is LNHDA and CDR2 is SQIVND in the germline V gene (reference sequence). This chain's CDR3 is CASSIQNNQPQHF. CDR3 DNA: TGTGCCAGTAGTATACAGAACAATCAGCCCCAGCATTTT.

The CDR3 loop reads CATTGRSGRNNEQFF. DNA for the CDR3: TGTGCCACCACCGGGAGGAGCGGGAGGAACAATGAGCAGTTCTTC. The V call is TRBV15, the J call TRBJ2-1, with 9 bases identical to TRBD2. Germline CDR1 is LNHNV and CDR2 is YYDKDF (reference sequence). CDR3 length equals 15 residues. J gave up 5 bases and V 7 bases, and 9 bases lay outside the gene matches.

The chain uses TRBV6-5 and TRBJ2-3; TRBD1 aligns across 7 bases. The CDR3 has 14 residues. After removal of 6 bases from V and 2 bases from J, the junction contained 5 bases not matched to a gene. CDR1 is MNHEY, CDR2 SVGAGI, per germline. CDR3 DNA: TGTGCCAGCAGAATGGGACAGCCCACAGATACGCAGTATTTT. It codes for CASRMGQPTDTQYF.

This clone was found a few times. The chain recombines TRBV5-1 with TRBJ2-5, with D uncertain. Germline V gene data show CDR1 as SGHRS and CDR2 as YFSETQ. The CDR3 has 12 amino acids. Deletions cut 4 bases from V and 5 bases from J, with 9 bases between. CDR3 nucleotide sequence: TGCGCCAGCAGCCGTTTGAGGGAGACCCAGTACTTC. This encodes CASSRLRETQYF.

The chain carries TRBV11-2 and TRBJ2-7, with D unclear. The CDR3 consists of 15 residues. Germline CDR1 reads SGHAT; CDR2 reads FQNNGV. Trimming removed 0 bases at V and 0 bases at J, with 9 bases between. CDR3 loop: CASSLEAATSYEQYF. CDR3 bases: TGTGCCAGCAGCTTAGAGGCAGCGACCTCCTACGAGCAGTACTTC.

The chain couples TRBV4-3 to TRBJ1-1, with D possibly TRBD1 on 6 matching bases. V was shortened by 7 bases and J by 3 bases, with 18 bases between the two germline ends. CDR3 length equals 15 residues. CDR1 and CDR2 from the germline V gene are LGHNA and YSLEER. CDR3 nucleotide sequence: TGCGCCAGCACCCCGACCCAGGGGAGGGACACTGAAGCTTTCTTT. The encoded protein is CASTPTQGRDTEAFF.

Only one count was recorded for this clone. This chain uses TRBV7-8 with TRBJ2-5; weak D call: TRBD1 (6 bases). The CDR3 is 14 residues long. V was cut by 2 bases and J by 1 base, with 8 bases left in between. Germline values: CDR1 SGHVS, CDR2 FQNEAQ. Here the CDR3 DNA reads TGTGCCAGCAGCTTACAGGGGTCCCAAGAGACCCAGTACTTC. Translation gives CASSLQGSQETQYF.

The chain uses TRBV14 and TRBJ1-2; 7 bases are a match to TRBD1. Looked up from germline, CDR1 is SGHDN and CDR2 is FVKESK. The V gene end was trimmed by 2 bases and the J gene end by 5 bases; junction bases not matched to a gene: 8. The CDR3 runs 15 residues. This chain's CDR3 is CASSQSHGGQYGYTF. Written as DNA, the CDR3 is TGTGCCAGCAGCCAATCCCACGGGGGACAGTATGGCTACACCTTC.

The CDR3 DNA sequence: TGTGCCAGCAGACGACAGTTATCGAACACCGGGGAGCTGTTTTTT. Translated, it gives CASRRQLSNTGELFF. The V and J genes are TRBV28 and TRBJ2-2, with D possibly TRBD1 on 5 matching bases. The CDR3 covers 15 residues. Germline V gene sequence: CDR1 MDHEN, CDR2 SYDVKM. The V and J ends lost 6 bases and 0 bases respectively, with 11 bases between them.

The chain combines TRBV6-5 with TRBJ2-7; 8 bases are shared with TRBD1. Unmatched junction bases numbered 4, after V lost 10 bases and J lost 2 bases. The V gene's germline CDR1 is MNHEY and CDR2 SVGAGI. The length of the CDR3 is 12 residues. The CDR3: CAIRTGTYEQYF. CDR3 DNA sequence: TGTGCCATTCGGACAGGGACCTACGAGCAGTACTTC.

The CDR3 sequence is CASSGVSGRAYNEQFF. CDR3 bases: TGTGCCAGCAGCGGAGTGAGCGGGAGGGCGTACAATGAGCAGTTCTTC. The rearrangement uses TRBV9 and TRBJ2-1; 10 bases map to TRBD2. Germline V gene data show CDR1 as SGDLS and CDR2 as YYNGEE. The CDR3 contains 16 residues. V gave up 3 bases and J gave up 4 bases; unmatched junction bases: 7. Complete variable domain (other parts from reference TRBV9 and TRBJ2-1): DSGVTQTPKHLITATGQRVTLRCSPRSGDLSVYWYQQSLDQGLQFLIQYYNGEERAKGNILERFSAQQFPDLHSELNLSSLELGDSALYFCASSGVSGRAYNEQFFGPGTRLTVL.

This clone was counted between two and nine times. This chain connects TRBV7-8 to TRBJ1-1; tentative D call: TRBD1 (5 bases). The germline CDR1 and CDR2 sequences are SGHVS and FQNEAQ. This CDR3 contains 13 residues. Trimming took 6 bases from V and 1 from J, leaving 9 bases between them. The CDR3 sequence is CASRRDRNTEAFF. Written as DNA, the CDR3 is TGTGCCAGCAGGAGAGACAGGAACACTGAAGCTTTCTTT.

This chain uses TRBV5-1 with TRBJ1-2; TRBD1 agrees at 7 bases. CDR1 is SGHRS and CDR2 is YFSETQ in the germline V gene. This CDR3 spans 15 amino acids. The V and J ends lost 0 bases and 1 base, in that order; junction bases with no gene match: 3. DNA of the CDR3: TGCGCCAGCAGCTTGGGACAGGGACTTAACTATGGCTACACCTTC. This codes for CASSLGQGLNYGYTF.

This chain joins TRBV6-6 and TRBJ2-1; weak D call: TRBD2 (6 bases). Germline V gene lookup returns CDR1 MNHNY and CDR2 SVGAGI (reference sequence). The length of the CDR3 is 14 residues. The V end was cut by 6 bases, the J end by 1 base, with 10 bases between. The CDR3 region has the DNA TGTGCCAGCAGACCCCTAGCGTCCTACAATGAGCAGTTCTTC. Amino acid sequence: CASRPLASYNEQFF.

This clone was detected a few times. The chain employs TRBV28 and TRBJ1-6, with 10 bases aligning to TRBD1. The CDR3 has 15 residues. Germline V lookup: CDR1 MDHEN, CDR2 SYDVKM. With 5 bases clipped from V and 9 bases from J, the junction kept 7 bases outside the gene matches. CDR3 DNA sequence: TGTGCCAGCAGTCCCCTGGGACAGGGGCTTTCACCCCTCCACTTT. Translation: CASSPLGQGLSPLHF.

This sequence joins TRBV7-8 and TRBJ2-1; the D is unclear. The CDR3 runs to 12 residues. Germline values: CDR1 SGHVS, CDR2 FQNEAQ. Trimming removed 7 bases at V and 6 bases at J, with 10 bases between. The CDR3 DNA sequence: TGTGCCAGCAAGCTAGATACCAATGAGCAGTTCTTC. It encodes CASKLDTNEQFF.